These 24 T cell receptor beta chains came from one sample sequenced in a study of blood T cell repertoires in COVID-19. The assay was immunoSEQ multiplex PCR, and TCRdb's table has in-frame clones only and misses some. The sample contains more than 40,000 clones, more than 75% of which appear only once. Sequencing input: peripheral blood. These receptors all come from a human donor in a cohort sampled during active COVID-19.

The rearrangement links TRBV6-5 to TRBJ1-6, with D tentatively TRBD1 (5 bases). CDR1 is MNHEY and CDR2 is SVGAGI in the germline V gene. CDR3 length equals 12 residues. Trimming shortened V by 6 bases and J by 6 bases, and 6 bases separated the two germline ends. The CDR3 DNA is TGTGCCAGCAGAGACAGTAATTCACCCCTCCACTTT. It specifies CASRDSNSPLHF.

This rearrangement joins TRBV5-6 to TRBJ2-3; D is possibly TRBD2 (6 bases). Per the germline V gene, CDR1 is SGHDT and CDR2 is YYEEEE. Between the trimmed V and J ends, which lost 1 base and 5 bases, there was a span of 11 bases. The CDR3 is 14 residues long. The chain's CDR3 is CASSLFGSGDTQYF. CDR3 nucleotides: TGTGCCAGCAGCTTGTTCGGGAGCGGAGATACGCAGTATTTT.

This chain connects TRBV6-6 to TRBJ1-2, with 9 bases that match TRBD1. With 6 bases clipped from V and 6 bases from J, the junction kept 8 bases outside the gene matches. Germline V gene sequence: CDR1 MNHNY, CDR2 SVGAGI (reference sequence). This CDR3 has 14 residues. The CDR3 nucleotides read TGTGCCAGCAGCCCTCGGACAGGGGAAGATGGCTACACCTTC. Its protein product is CASSPRTGEDGYTF.

This chain joins TRBV19 and TRBJ2-5; TRBD2 matches at 14 bases. J lost 6 bases, V lost 5 bases, and 8 bases had no gene match. This CDR3 has 16 residues. Germline V gives CDR1 LNHDA, CDR2 SQIVND (reference sequence). The CDR3 spells CASSAGLAGVLQTQYF. CDR3 bases: TGTGCCAGTAGTGCGGGACTAGCGGGAGTTCTTCAGACCCAGTACTTC.

The chain is built from TRBV19 and TRBJ1-6; D remains unclear. Germline lookup yields CDR1 LNHDA and CDR2 SQIVND (reference sequence). This CDR3 region has 15 residues. The V and J ends lost 7 bases and 4 bases respectively, with 14 bases between them. CDR3 protein: CASTEGGIYNSPLHF. The DNA for the CDR3 is TGTGCCAGTACAGAGGGAGGGATATATAATTCACCCCTCCACTTT. Looking up the rest from reference TRBV19 and TRBJ1-6 gives the full variable domain: DGGITQSPKYLFRKEGQNVTLSCEQNLNHDAMYWYRQDPGQGLRLIYYSQIVNDFQKGDIAEGYSVSREKKESFPLTVTSAQKNPTAFYLCASTEGGIYNSPLHFGNGTRLTVT.

V gene TRBV7-2 combines with J gene TRBJ2-1; 9 bases match TRBD2. This CDR3 region has 17 residues. Germline CDR1 and CDR2: SGHTA and FQGNSA. With 1 base clipped from V and 1 base from J, the junction kept 5 bases outside the gene matches. The CDR3 DNA follows: TGTGCCAGCAGCTTAGGTTTGCGGGGGGGGTCCTACAATGAGCAGTTCTTC. Protein sequence: CASSLGLRGGSYNEQFF. The full variable domain, in which reference TRBV7-2 and TRBJ2-1 provide the parts outside the CDR3, is GAGVSQSPSNKVTEKGKDVELRCDPISGHTALYWYRQSLGQGLEFLIYFQGNSAPDKSGLPSDRFSAERTGGSVSTLTIQRTQQEDSAVYLCASSLGLRGGSYNEQFFGPGTRLTVL.

This clone was counted between two and nine times. The chain carries TRBV9 and TRBJ1-6, with D possibly matching TRBD1 (5 bases). The germline V gene encodes CDR1 SGDLS and CDR2 YYNGEE. This CDR3 comprises 15 residues. V dropped 3 bases and J dropped 7 bases, with 14 bases sitting between them. The CDR3 nucleotides read TGTGCCAGCAGCGCAGCCCCCCAGGGCAATTCACCCCTCCACTTT. Encoded protein: CASSAAPQGNSPLHF. Supplemented by reference TRBV9 and TRBJ1-6, the full variable domain reads DSGVTQTPKHLITATGQRVTLRCSPRSGDLSVYWYQQSLDQGLQFLIQYYNGEERAKGNILERFSAQQFPDLHSELNLSSLELGDSALYFCASSAAPQGNSPLHFGNGTRLTVT.

The V call is TRBV14, the J call TRBJ2-6; D might be TRBD2 (5 bases). The CDR3 has 16 amino acids. CDR1 is SGHDN, CDR2 FVKESK, per germline. The V end lost 5 bases, the J end lost 4 bases, and 15 bases lay between the germline ends. The CDR3 is CASSSRGPGGANVLTF. In DNA, the CDR3 is TGTGCCAGCAGCTCTCGTGGACCGGGAGGGGCCAACGTCCTGACTTTC.

CDR3 amino acids: CASSIFGGGDPPYNEQFF. The DNA for the CDR3 is TGTGCCAGCAGCATCTTTGGCGGGGGGGACCCCCCCTACAATGAGCAGTTCTTC. This sequence joins TRBV21-1 and TRBJ2-1; the table's D call, TRBD2, has no DNA check behind it. TRBV21-1 is given as a pseudogene. The CDR3 extends over 18 amino acids.

V is TRBV28 and J is TRBJ2-1; 10 bases map to TRBD2. Germline V gives CDR1 MDHEN, CDR2 SYDVKM. V dropped 5 bases and J dropped 7; count of bases not matched to a gene: 14. The CDR3 is 17 amino acids. CDR3 sequence (DNA): TGTGCCAGCAGTCTTCTGACTAGCGGGTTACTGGGGAATGAGCAGTTCTTC. Translation gives CASSLLTSGLLGNEQFF.

The chain links TRBV3-1 (or the pseudogene TRBV3-2) to TRBJ1-4, with TRBD1 identical over 7 bases. The CDR3 is 14 amino acids. Germline CDR1 is LGHDT and CDR2 is YNNKEL (reference sequence). The V segment lost 6 bases and the J segment 7 bases; nucleotides outside the gene matches: 8. CDR3 loop: CASRQGTVGEKLFF. CDR3 sequence (DNA): TGTGCCAGCAGACAGGGGACAGTAGGTGAAAAACTGTTTTTT.

The genes are TRBV5-6 and TRBJ2-1; D unresolved. CDR1 and CDR2 (germline): SGHDT, YYEEEE. This CDR3 has 12 residues. V gave up 5 bases and J gave up 8 bases, with 11 bases separating them. In nucleotides, the CDR3 is TGTGCCAGCAGGTCTAGTCTCGATGAGCAGTTCTTC. It codes for CASRSSLDEQFF.

Regarding this clone: This sample also contains other DNA sequences that code for the same CDR3. This rearrangement joins TRBV4-1 to TRBJ1-5; 7 nucleotides agree with TRBD1. Germline trimming cut 4 bases from V and 4 bases from J; bases unmatched to any gene: 7. Per the germline V gene, CDR1 is MGHRA and CDR2 is YSYEKL. The CDR3 has 15 amino acids. Written as DNA, the CDR3 is TGCGCCAGCAGCCTGGGACAGTATAGTAATCAGCCCCAGCATTTT. It yields the protein CASSLGQYSNQPQHF.

V usage is TRBV28 and J usage is TRBJ2-5; 7 bases align to TRBD1. J lost 4 bases, V lost 5 bases, and 7 bases had no gene match. Per germline, CDR1 MDHEN and CDR2 SYDVKM. The CDR3 sequence is 14 residues long. CDR3 nucleotide sequence: TGTGCCAGCAGTCCTCCACAGGGGCGAGAGACCCAGTACTTC. Translating it yields CASSPPQGRETQYF.

The chain couples TRBV4-1 to TRBJ1-5; D is unresolved. The V and J ends lost 2 bases and 1 base respectively, with 9 bases between them. CDR1 is MGHRA and CDR2 is YSYEKL in the germline V gene. The CDR3 extends over 15 amino acids. The CDR3 nucleotides read TGCGCCAGCAGCCAAAACTTCCGGAGCAATCAGCCCCAGCATTTT. Protein: CASSQNFRSNQPQHF.

The chain has TRBV5-4 and TRBJ2-3; 7 bases are a match to TRBD2. The CDR3 contains 17 residues. J lost 2 bases, V lost 2 bases, and 11 bases had no gene match. CDR1 SGHNT and CDR2 YYREEE come from the germline V gene (reference sequence). The CDR3 DNA is TGTGCCAGCAGCTTCAGCGGGGCCCAGGTAAACACAGATACGCAGTATTTT. As protein: CASSFSGAQVNTDTQYF.

V and J are TRBV7-3 and TRBJ1-6; D unclear. V lost 2 bases to trimming and J lost 10 bases, with 15 bases between them. The germline CDR1 and CDR2 sequences are SGHTA and FQGTGA. This CDR3 comprises 15 residues. The CDR3 DNA sequence: TGTGCCAGCAGCTTATTGGCAGCGGCAAGGTCACCCCTCCACTTT. Amino acids: CASSLLAAARSPLHF.

The chain couples TRBV2 to TRBJ1-2; a weak D match, TRBD1 (6 bases). Per germline, CDR1 SNHLY and CDR2 FYNNEI. The CDR3 spans 15 residues. Trimming left V 5 bases short and J 4 bases short, with 17 bases between. The CDR3 is CASSPPRGAGYGYTF. CDR3 coding DNA: TGTGCCAGCAGTCCCCCCAGGGGCGCTGGCTATGGCTACACCTTC.

This clone has a handful of counts. The chain uses TRBV9 and TRBJ2-7; possibly TRBD1 for D (5 bases). The CDR3 extends over 15 amino acids. Germline V gene data show CDR1 as SGDLS and CDR2 as YYNGEE. Deletions cut 0 bases from V and 3 bases from J, with 13 bases between. The CDR3: CASSVDAGPSYEQYF. The DNA for the CDR3 is TGTGCCAGCAGCGTAGATGCAGGGCCAAGCTACGAGCAGTACTTC. The full variable domain, rest sourced from reference TRBV9 and TRBJ2-7, is DSGVTQTPKHLITATGQRVTLRCSPRSGDLSVYWYQQSLDQGLQFLIQYYNGEERAKGNILERFSAQQFPDLHSELNLSSLELGDSALYFCASSVDAGPSYEQYFGPGTRLTVT.

The chain recombines TRBV7-2 with TRBJ2-7; 10 bases line up with TRBD2. V dropped 5 bases and J dropped 5; count of bases not matched to a gene: 9. There are 15 residues in the CDR3. Germline V gives CDR1 SGHTA, CDR2 FQGNSA. The CDR3 region is CASSTPSGSSNEQYF. In nucleotides, the CDR3 is TGTGCCAGCAGCACCCCTAGCGGGAGTAGCAACGAGCAGTACTTC.

V gene TRBV5-1 combines with J gene TRBJ2-7; 7 nucleotides align to TRBD1. Per the germline V gene, CDR1 is SGHRS and CDR2 is YFSETQ. The V and J ends lost 4 bases and 3 bases, in that order; junction bases with no gene match: 1. The CDR3 has 12 amino acids. The CDR3 spells CASSRDSYEQYF. The CDR3 coding sequence is TGCGCCAGCAGCCGGGACAGCTACGAGCAGTACTTC.

The chain links TRBV5-1 to TRBJ2-7; no clear D. Germline values: CDR1 SGHRS, CDR2 YFSETQ. CDR3 length: 14 amino acids. Between the trimmed V and J ends, which lost 0 bases and 1 base, there was a span of 8 bases. CDR3 protein: CASSLDRASYEQYF. CDR3 nucleotide sequence: TGCGCCAGCAGCTTGGACAGAGCTTCCTACGAGCAGTACTTC.

This chain links TRBV29-1 with TRBJ2-5; no clear D gene. V dropped 6 bases and J dropped 1 base, with 12 bases sitting between them. The germline CDR1 and CDR2 sequences are SQVTM and ANQGSEA. The CDR3 sequence is 13 residues long. CDR3: CSVSHSFQETQYF. The CDR3 DNA follows: TGCAGCGTCTCTCACAGCTTCCAAGAGACCCAGTACTTC.

In DNA form, the CDR3 reads TGTGCCAGTAGTCACCTAGGGGGCGCGGGGACTGAAGCTTTCTTT. It translates to CASSHLGGAGTEAFF. V usage is TRBV19 and J usage is TRBJ1-1; 7 bases line up with TRBD1. Losses at the gene ends were 5 bases for V and 5 bases for J; bases not matched to a gene: 11. The CDR3 loop spans 15 amino acids. Germline CDR1 is LNHDA and CDR2 is SQIVND (reference sequence).